The present T cell receptor beta chain was sequenced within a study of cytomegalovirus exposure and HLA in healthy donors. Study-level background: Genetic ancestry analysis placed about 80% of the 400 or so donors that were genotyped in the Caucasian-associated cluster. Notes on the study in general: Reports indicated that the classifier achieved high specificity and sensitivity in diagnosing cytomegalovirus status.

This CDR3 spans 14 amino acids. Deletions cut 0 bases from V and 4 bases from J, with 7 bases between. From germline, CDR1 is MGHRA and CDR2 YSYEKL. The PCR ran on 60 Vbeta and 13 Jbeta primers. TCRdb's table, derived via immunoSEQ multiplex PCR, lists solely in-frame clones and lacks some. The table shows 150,000 to 200,000 clones, with roughly 88% occurring only once. Among the donors, all were healthy bone marrow donors. Details on this clone: Its specificity is not known.

The chain has TRBV4-1 and TRBJ1-5; D is undetermined. The source material was PBMCs. This sequence was found in a man aged 45-65 years in good health and CMV-seropositive. In DNA, the CDR3 is TGCGCCAGCAGCCAAGATCGGAGTAATCAGCCCCAGCATTTT. Protein product: CASSQDRSNQPQHF.